The 21 T cell receptor beta chains listed next were all sequenced from one sample in a study of cytomegalovirus exposure and HLA in healthy donors (dated by TCRdb to the late 2010s). Library construction relied on the immunoSEQ multiplex PCR assay. A mixture of 60 forward primers for TCR Vbeta segments and 13 reverse primers for TCR Jbeta segments was used in the multiplex PCR. Drawn from immuneACCESS, this table holds only the in-frame rearrangements with V and J called that TCRdb kept. Clones are partly lost; checked studies trace under half to an unresolved V gene and leave the rest unexplained. This sample's table has entries for 100,000 to 150,000 clones. The ten largest clones represent about 2.7% of the sample. Source material: PBMCs. All receptors derive from a young man in good health and CMV-seronegative.

This chain links TRBV12-5 with TRBJ2-7; 7 bases agree with TRBD2. CDR1 and CDR2 (germline): LGHNT, FRNRAP. The V gene end was trimmed by 1 base and the J gene end by 7 bases; junction bases not matched to a gene: 4. The CDR3 loop spans 13 amino acids. As DNA, the CDR3 is TGTGCTAGTGGTTTGGACCCAGCGGGAGAGCAGTACTTC. This encodes CASGLDPAGEQYF.

The chain combines TRBV27 with TRBJ2-1; TRBD1 matches at 8 bases. Germline values: CDR1 MNHEY, CDR2 SMNVEV (reference sequence). This CDR3 contains 19 residues. Trimming took 1 base from V and 4 from J; bases not matched to a gene: 15. In nucleotides, the CDR3 is TGTGCCAGCAGTTTATTATTCGGCCCCGGGACAGGCATGTACAATGAGCAGTTCTTC. Translating gives CASSLLFGPGTGMYNEQFF.

With respect to this clone: The sample contains more than one DNA sequence encoding this CDR3. This rearrangement joins TRBV7-9 to TRBJ1-5; 9 nucleotides agree with TRBD1. CDR3 length: 15 residues. The germline V gene encodes CDR1 SEHNR and CDR2 FQNEAQ (reference sequence). Trimming removed 0 bases from V and 4 bases from J; junction bases left unmatched: 1. The DNA of the CDR3 is TGTGCCAGCAGCTTAGCACAGGGGGCAAATCAGCCCCAGCATTTT. It specifies CASSLAQGANQPQHF. Based on the CDR3 plus reference TRBV7-9 and TRBJ1-5, the full variable domain is DTGVSQNPRHKITKRGQNVTFRCDPISEHNRLYWYRQTLGQGPEFLTYFQNEAQLEKSRLLSDRFSAERPKGSFSTLEIQRTEQGDSAMYLCASSLAQGANQPQHFGDGTRLSIL.

CDR3 loop: CASSLSRERGTDTQYF. CDR3 nucleotides: TGCGCCAGCAGCTTGTCGCGGGAGCGGGGCACAGATACGCAGTATTTT. The V gene is TRBV5-1, the J gene TRBJ2-3; the match to TRBD2 covers 7 bases. Germline V gene data show CDR1 as SGHRS and CDR2 as YFSETQ. The CDR3 sequence is 16 residues long. V lost 1 base to trimming and J lost 1 base; unmatched junction nucleotides: 6.

The rearrangement joins TRBV6-5 to TRBJ1-1, with 8 bases matching TRBD1. Germline loops: CDR1 MNHEY, CDR2 SVGAGI. The CDR3 extends over 15 amino acids. The trim removed 2 bases at V and 7 bases at J, leaving 9 bases unmatched. The CDR3 here is CASSYLGRGQGEAFF. Written as DNA, the CDR3 is TGTGCCAGCAGTTACCTCGGCAGGGGGCAAGGTGAAGCTTTCTTT.

The chain uses TRBV5-1 and TRBJ2-7; TRBD1 might be the D (6 bases). The V end lost 5 bases, the J end lost 5 bases, and 17 bases lay between the germline ends. This CDR3 is 14 amino acids long. The V gene's germline CDR1 is SGHRS and CDR2 YFSETQ. CDR3 residues: CASSPQGRRDEQYF. The DNA for the CDR3 is TGCGCCAGCAGTCCGCAGGGGCGTCGGGACGAGCAGTACTTC.

The chain couples TRBV5-6 to TRBJ2-5, with 7 nucleotides matching TRBD2. The CDR3 is made up of 15 amino acids. Germline CDR1 reads SGHDT; CDR2 reads YYEEEE. V shed 3 bases, J shed 4 bases, and the junction held 9 bases outside the gene matches. The CDR3, as DNA: TGTGCCAGCAGCTCTCTCAGAGGGGAGGGAGAGACCCAGTACTTC. It translates to CASSSLRGEGETQYF.

This chain links TRBV10-1 with TRBJ1-5, with a possible D match to TRBD1 (6 bases). Germline V gives CDR1 WNHNN, CDR2 SYGVQD (reference sequence). The CDR3 runs 19 residues. Trimming removed 6 bases from V and 2 bases from J, with 26 bases in between. CDR3 in amino acids: CASRKTGPSIYKGNQPQHF. The CDR3, as DNA: TGCGCCAGCAGGAAGACAGGCCCCTCTATATATAAGGGCAATCAGCCCCAGCATTTT.

V is TRBV7-2 and J is TRBJ2-1, with unresolved D. CDR3 length: 14 amino acids. Between the trimmed V and J ends, which lost 7 bases and 4 bases, there was a span of 14 bases. The germline V gene encodes CDR1 SGHTA and CDR2 FQGNSA. CDR3 amino acids: CASKKELRYNEQFF. The CDR3 region has the DNA TGTGCCAGCAAGAAGGAGTTGCGGTACAATGAGCAGTTCTTC.

CDR3 protein: CASSLLQGLGTEAFF. The CDR3 DNA follows: TGTGCCAGCAGCTTATTACAGGGTCTAGGGACTGAAGCTTTCTTT. J is TRBJ1-1 and V is TRBV7-9; tentative D call: TRBD1 (6 bases). Germline CDR1 is SEHNR and CDR2 is FQNEAQ (reference sequence). The CDR3 runs to 15 residues. V lost 2 bases, J lost 5 bases, and 15 bases lay in between.

The chain is built from TRBV2 and TRBJ2-5; TRBD2 matches 8 bases. The J call may be incorrect, as the DNA end agrees better with TRBJ2-7. Germline V lookup: CDR1 SNHLY, CDR2 FYNNEI. This CDR3 spans 13 amino acids. This CDR3 reads CAIRTSPSYEQYF. CDR3 DNA sequence: TGTGCCATCCGGACTAGCCCCTCCTACGAGCAGTACTTC.

V gene TRBV11-3 combines with J gene TRBJ2-1; 8 bases map to TRBD1. The CDR3 runs 15 residues. Germline V gene data show CDR1 as SGHNT and CDR2 as YENEEA. J was trimmed by 6 bases and V by 1 base; bases with no gene match: 5. For the CDR3, the DNA is TGTGCCAGCAGCTTAGCGCAGGGGGCTTTCAATGAGCAGTTCTTC. Its protein product is CASSLAQGAFNEQFF.

This rearrangement joins TRBV28 to TRBJ1-1; 8 nucleotides line up with TRBD1. V lost 3 bases and J lost 5; bases outside the gene matches: 17. The CDR3 is 18 amino acids. Germline V gene lookup returns CDR1 MDHEN and CDR2 SYDVKM. DNA of the CDR3: TGTGCCAGCAGTTTCGTTAGTTCGTCAGGGGGCGAGGATACTGAAGCTTTCTTT. It encodes CASSFVSSSGGEDTEAFF.

This chain links TRBV19 with TRBJ2-5; TRBD2 matches at 14 bases. Germline CDR1 is LNHDA and CDR2 is SQIVND (reference sequence). J lost 1 base, V lost 4 bases, and 17 bases had no gene match. The CDR3 is made up of 21 amino acids. CDR3 coding DNA: TGTGCCAGTAGTAGGGTCCGCGGACTAGCGGGAGGAATAACCACCCAAGAGACCCAGTACTTC. Translated: CASSRVRGLAGGITTQETQYF.

The chain combines TRBV7-2 with TRBJ2-7; 14 positions match TRBD2. J gave up 4 bases and V 0 bases, and 11 bases lay outside the gene matches. CDR1 and CDR2 from the germline V gene are SGHTA and FQGNSA. This CDR3 is built from 19 residues. As DNA, the CDR3 is TGTGCCAGCAGCTTAGCTGGGCTCAGGGGGACTAGCGGGAGTTACGAGCAGTACTTC. Translation: CASSLAGLRGTSGSYEQYF.

The chain links TRBV30 to TRBJ1-4; 9 bases are shared with TRBD1. The CDR3 loop spans 12 amino acids. V trimming: 5 bases; J trimming: 8 bases; junction bases outside the gene matches: 3. Germline loops: CDR1 GTSNPN, CDR2 SVGIG (reference sequence). DNA for the CDR3: TGTGCCTGGGCCGGGACAGGGGAAAAACTGTTTTTT. Its protein product is CAWAGTGEKLFF.

The CDR3 coding sequence is TGTGCCAGCAGTTACGCGGAGGGGGCGTCGGACACTGAAGCTTTCTTT. Translation: CASSYAEGASDTEAFF. The chain is built from TRBV6-5 and TRBJ1-1; 7 bases fit TRBD1. Losses at the gene ends were 2 bases for V and 3 bases for J; bases not matched to a gene: 9. CDR1 and CDR2 (germline): MNHEY, SVGAGI. This CDR3 comprises 16 residues.

The rearrangement links TRBV28 to TRBJ1-5; 9 bases align to TRBD1. The CDR3 is 15 amino acids. From germline, CDR1 is MDHEN and CDR2 SYDVKM. Trimming took 6 bases from V and 7 from J; bases not matched to a gene: 10. CDR3 coding DNA: TGTGCCAGCAGGCCGGGACAGGGATCAAGGCAGCCCCAGCATTTT. It encodes CASRPGQGSRQPQHF. The full variable domain, its missing parts supplied by reference TRBV28 and TRBJ1-5, is DVKVTQSSRYLVKRTGEKVFLECVQDMDHENMFWYRQDPGLGLRLIYFSYDVKMKEKGDIPEGYSVSREKKERFSLILESASTNQTSMYLCASRPGQGSRQPQHFGDGTRLSIL.

The chain couples TRBV30 to TRBJ1-3; TRBD1 is a possible D gene (5 bases). With 4 bases removed from V and 0 bases from J, the gap between germline ends came to 16 bases. Germline V CDR1 and CDR2: GTSNPN, SVGIG (reference sequence). The CDR3 contains 16 residues. In DNA, the CDR3 is TGTGCCTGGACGATGGGTCGGACAAGCTCTGGAAACACCATATATTTT. This codes for CAWTMGRTSSGNTIYF.

The J gene is TRBJ2-7, the V gene TRBV11-3, with TRBD2 identical over 13 bases. The V and J ends lost 0 bases and 6 bases, in that order; junction bases with no gene match: 2. CDR1 and CDR2 (germline): SGHNT, YENEEA. The CDR3 extends over 15 amino acids. CDR3 protein: CASSLEGLAGTEQYF. CDR3 DNA sequence: TGTGCCAGCAGCTTAGAGGGACTAGCGGGAACCGAGCAGTACTTC.

The chain combines TRBV2 with TRBJ2-3; 8 bases align to TRBD1. This CDR3 is built from 14 residues. The V gene's germline CDR1 is SNHLY and CDR2 FYNNEI. The junction had 7 bases not matched to a gene; V was cut back by 7 bases and J by 4 bases. The CDR3 sequence is CASIPGGSADTQYF. The DNA of the CDR3 is TGTGCCAGCATCCCAGGGGGCTCCGCAGATACGCAGTATTTT.